These T cell receptor beta chains were read from a single sample in a study of shared clonotypes between healthy human individuals. This table comes from immunoSEQ multiplex PCR, and its TCRdb copy is limited to in-frame clones, with some not included. The sample has some 470,000 clones, around 80% seen once. The sequenced sample was PBMCs. The receptors originated from a middle-aged woman in good health. Some clones in this sample may be carry-over from other donors' samples. Each CDR3 is given with its conserved first and last residue. D genes are given only for firm matches. A row's size may be missing; if present it is once, few, many or a size class.

cdr3_aa | cdr3_nt | v_call | d_call | clone_size | j_call
CASSPRTANTGELFF | TGTGCCAGCAGTCCCCGGACAGCGAACACCGGGGAGCTGTTTTTT | TRBV2 | - | - | TRBJ2-2
CASSPDSSRPGYTF | TGTGCCAGCTCACCCGACAGCTCACGCCCGGGCTACACCTTC | TRBV18 | - | - | TRBJ1-2
CASSRLGGGTGQYF | TGTGCCAGCAGCCGATTAGGGGGGGGGACAGGGCAGTACTTC | TRBV11-2 | - | - | TRBJ2-7
CASSLAGVTGELFF | TGTGCCAGCAGTCTAGCGGGGGTGACCGGGGAGCTGTTTTTT | TRBV2 | TRBD2 | once | TRBJ2-2
CASSGDRSYEQYF | TGTGCCAGCAGCGGGGACCGGAGCTACGAGCAGTACTTC | TRBV2 | - | - | TRBJ2-7
CARPTGSIRGSNQPQHF | TGTGCCAGACCGACAGGGTCGATCCGGGGAAGCAATCAGCCCCAGCATTTT | TRBV19 | TRBD1 | few | TRBJ1-5
CASIQWGDGNTIYF | TGTGCCAGCATCCAGTGGGGGGACGGAAACACCATATATTTT | TRBV28 | - | - | TRBJ1-3
CACSRRDTQYF | TGTGCCTGCTCGCGCCGAGATACGCAGTATTTT | TRBV30 | - | few | TRBJ2-3
CASSEAGKQFF | TGTGCCAGCAGTGAAGCGGGGAAACAGTTCTTC | TRBV6-1 | - | few | TRBJ2-1
CATSRDVLAGDTGELFF | TGTGCCACCAGCAGAGATGTCCTAGCGGGGGACACCGGGGAGCTGTTTTTT | TRBV15 | TRBD2 | once | TRBJ2-2
CASSPRVPGELFF | TGTGCCAGTAGCCCGCGGGTACCCGGGGAGCTGTTTTTT | TRBV19 | - | - | TRBJ2-2
CSVLTTPRNTEAFF | TGCAGCGTTTTAACAACACCTCGGAACACTGAAGCTTTCTTT | TRBV29-1 | - | - | TRBJ1-1
CASSPRYPEDGANVLTF | TGTGCCAGCAGCCCACGATATCCCGAAGATGGGGCCAACGTCCTGACTTTC | TRBV7-3 | - | - | TRBJ2-6
CASSRDPKGEQYF | TGCGCCAGCAGCCGGGACCCGAAGGGCGAGCAGTACTTC | TRBV5-1 | - | - | TRBJ2-7
CASKDRFYEQYF | TGTGCCAGCAAAGACAGGTTCTACGAGCAGTACTTC | TRBV6-1 | - | - | TRBJ2-7
CASSLDQSGGETQYF | TGTGCCAGCAGCTTAGATCAAAGCGGTGGGGAGACCCAGTACTTC | TRBV11-2 | - | - | TRBJ2-5
CASSLTPQAGTQYF | TGTGCCAGCAGCTTAACGCCTCAGGCGGGGACCCAGTACTTC | TRBV7-3 | - | few | TRBJ2-5
CASSPRDGNNEQFF | TGTGCCAGCAGCCCCCGGGACGGGAACAATGAGCAGTTCTTC | TRBV5-4 | - | - | TRBJ2-1
CASSTRGRTEAFF | TGTGCCAGTAGTACTAGGGGCAGAACTGAAGCTTTCTTT | TRBV19 | - | - | TRBJ1-1
CASSRADGEETQYF | TGTGCCAGCAGCCGGGCGGATGGTGAAGAGACCCAGTACTTC | TRBV21-1 | - | - | TRBJ2-5
CASSSSGVYNEQFF | TGTGCCAGCAGTTCTAGCGGGGTATACAATGAGCAGTTCTTC | TRBV6-1 | TRBD2 | once | TRBJ2-1
CAWGGDSYEQYF | TGTGCCTGGGGGGGCGACTCCTACGAGCAGTACTTC | TRBV30 | - | once | TRBJ2-7
CATSNGQGSTDTQYF | TGTGCCACCAGCAACGGACAGGGCAGCACAGATACGCAGTATTTT | TRBV15 | TRBD1 | few | TRBJ2-3
CASSLRDRGRRYQETQYF | TGTGCCAGCAGCCTCCGGGACAGGGGCCGAAGGTACCAAGAGACCCAGTACTTC | TRBV14 | TRBD1 | - | TRBJ2-5
CASSLVGGEYNEQFF | TGTGCCAGCAGCTTGGTCGGCGGGGAATACAATGAGCAGTTCTTC | TRBV5-6 | - | - | TRBJ2-1
CASSRLEGSSYEQYF | TGTGCCAGCAGTCGCCTAGAGGGGTCTTCCTACGAGCAGTACTTC | TRBV5-5 | - | - | TRBJ2-7
CAWSRRRANTGELFF | TGTGCCTGGAGCAGAAGGCGGGCGAACACCGGGGAGCTGTTTTTT | TRBV30 | - | - | TRBJ2-2